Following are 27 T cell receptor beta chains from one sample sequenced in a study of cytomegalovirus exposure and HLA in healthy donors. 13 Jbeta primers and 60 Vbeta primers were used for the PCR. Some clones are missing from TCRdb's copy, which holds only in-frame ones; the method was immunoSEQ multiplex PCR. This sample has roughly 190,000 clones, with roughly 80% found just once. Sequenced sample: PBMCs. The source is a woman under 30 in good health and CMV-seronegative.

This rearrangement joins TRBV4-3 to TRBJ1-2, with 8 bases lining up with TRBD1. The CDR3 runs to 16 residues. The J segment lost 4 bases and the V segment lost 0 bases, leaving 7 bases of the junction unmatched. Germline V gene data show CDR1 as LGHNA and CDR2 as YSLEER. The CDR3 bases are TGCGCCAGCAGCCAAGATTGGGTACAGGGGGGCTATGGCTACACCTTC. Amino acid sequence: CASSQDWVQGGYGYTF.

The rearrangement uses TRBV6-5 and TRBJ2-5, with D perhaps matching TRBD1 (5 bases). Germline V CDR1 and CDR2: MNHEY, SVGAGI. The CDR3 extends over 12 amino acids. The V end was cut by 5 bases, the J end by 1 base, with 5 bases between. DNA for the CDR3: TGTGCCAGCAGTCAGGGCCAAGAGACCCAGTACTTC. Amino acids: CASSQGQETQYF.

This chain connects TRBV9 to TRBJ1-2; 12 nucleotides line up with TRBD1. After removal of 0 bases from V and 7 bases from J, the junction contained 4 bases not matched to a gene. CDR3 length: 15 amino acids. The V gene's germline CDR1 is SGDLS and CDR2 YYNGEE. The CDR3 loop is CASSVAGTGGSGYTF. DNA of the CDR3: TGTGCCAGCAGCGTAGCGGGGACAGGGGGCTCTGGCTACACCTTC. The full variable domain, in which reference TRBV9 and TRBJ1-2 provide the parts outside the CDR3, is DSGVTQTPKHLITATGQRVTLRCSPRSGDLSVYWYQQSLDQGLQFLIQYYNGEERAKGNILERFSAQQFPDLHSELNLSSLELGDSALYFCASSVAGTGGSGYTFGSGTRLTVV.

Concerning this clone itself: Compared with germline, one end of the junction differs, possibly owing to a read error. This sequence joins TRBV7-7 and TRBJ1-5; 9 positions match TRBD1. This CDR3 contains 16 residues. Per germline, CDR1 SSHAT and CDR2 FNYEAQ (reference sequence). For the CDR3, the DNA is TGTGCTAGCAGCTTAGACCGGGACAGGGTAGATCAGCCCCAGCATTTT. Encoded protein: CASSLDRDRVDQPQHF.

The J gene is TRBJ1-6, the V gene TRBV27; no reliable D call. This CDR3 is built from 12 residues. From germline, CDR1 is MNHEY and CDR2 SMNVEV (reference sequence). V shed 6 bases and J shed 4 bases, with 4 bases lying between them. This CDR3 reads CASSLYNSPLHF. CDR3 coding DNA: TGTGCCAGCAGCCTTTATAATTCACCCCTCCACTTT.

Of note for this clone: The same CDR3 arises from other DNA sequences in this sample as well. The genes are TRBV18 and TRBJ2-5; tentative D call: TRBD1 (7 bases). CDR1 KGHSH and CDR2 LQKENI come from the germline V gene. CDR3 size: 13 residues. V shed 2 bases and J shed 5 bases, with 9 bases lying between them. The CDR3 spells CASSPSGGETQYF. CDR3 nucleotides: TGTGCCAGCTCACCATCAGGGGGGGAGACCCAGTACTTC. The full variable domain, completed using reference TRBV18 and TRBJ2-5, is NAGVMQNPRHLVRRRGQEARLRCSPMKGHSHVYWYRQLPEEGLKFMVYLQKENIIDESGMPKERFSAEFPKEGPSILRIQQVVRGDSAAYFCASSPSGGETQYFGPGTRLLVL.

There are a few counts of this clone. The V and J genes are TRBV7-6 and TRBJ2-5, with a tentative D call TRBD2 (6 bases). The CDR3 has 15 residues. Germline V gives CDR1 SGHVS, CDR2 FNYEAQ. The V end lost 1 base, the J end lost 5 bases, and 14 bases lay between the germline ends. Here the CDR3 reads CASSLVGAGLETQYF. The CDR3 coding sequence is TGTGCCAGCAGCTTAGTGGGTGCGGGATTGGAGACCCAGTACTTC. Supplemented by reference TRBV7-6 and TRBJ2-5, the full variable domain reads GAGVSQSPRYKVTKRGQDVALRCDPISGHVSLYWYRQALGQGPEFLTYFNYEAQQDKSGLPNDRFSAERPEGSISTLTIQRTEQRDSAMYRCASSLVGAGLETQYFGPGTRLLVL.

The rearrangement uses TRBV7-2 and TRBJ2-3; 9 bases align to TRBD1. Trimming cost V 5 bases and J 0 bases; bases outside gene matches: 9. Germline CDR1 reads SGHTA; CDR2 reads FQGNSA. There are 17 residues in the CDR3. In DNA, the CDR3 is TGTGCCAGCAGCCCGACACCTGGGACAGGGAGCACAGATACGCAGTATTTT. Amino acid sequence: CASSPTPGTGSTDTQYF.

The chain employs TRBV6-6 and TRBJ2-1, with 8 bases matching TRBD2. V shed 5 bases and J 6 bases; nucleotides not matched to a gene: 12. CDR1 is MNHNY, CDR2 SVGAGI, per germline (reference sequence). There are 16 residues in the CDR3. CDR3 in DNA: TGTGCCAGCAGTGGGTTGGGTAGCGGGACTCTCAATGAGCAGTTCTTC. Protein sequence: CASSGLGSGTLNEQFF.

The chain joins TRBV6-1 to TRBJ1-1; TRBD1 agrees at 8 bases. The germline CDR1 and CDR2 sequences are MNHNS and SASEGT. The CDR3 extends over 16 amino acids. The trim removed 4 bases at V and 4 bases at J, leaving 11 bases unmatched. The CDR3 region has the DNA TGTGCCAGCAGTGTTGGGGACAGGCCCTGGGTCACTGAAGCTTTCTTT. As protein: CASSVGDRPWVTEAFF.

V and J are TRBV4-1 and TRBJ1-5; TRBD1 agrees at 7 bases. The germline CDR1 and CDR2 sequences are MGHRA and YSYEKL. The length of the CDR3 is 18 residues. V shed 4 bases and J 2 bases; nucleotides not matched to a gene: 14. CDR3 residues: CASSPHSLQGSGNQPQHF. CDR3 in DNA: TGCGCCAGCAGCCCTCATTCTCTACAGGGGAGCGGCAATCAGCCCCAGCATTTT.

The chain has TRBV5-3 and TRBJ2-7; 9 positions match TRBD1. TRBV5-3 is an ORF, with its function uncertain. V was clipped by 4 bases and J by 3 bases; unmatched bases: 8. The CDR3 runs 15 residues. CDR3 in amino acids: CARSPGDRAYYEQYV. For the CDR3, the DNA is TGTGCCAGAAGCCCGGGGGACAGGGCCTACTACGAGCAGTACGTC.

The CDR3 here is CASSLAAGLRRDTQYF. The CDR3 DNA follows: TGTGCCAGCAGCTTAGCGGCGGGGCTAAGGCGAGATACGCAGTATTTT. This rearrangement joins TRBV7-2 to TRBJ2-3, with D tentatively TRBD2 (6 bases). V shed 0 bases and J shed 5 bases, with 15 bases lying between them. CDR3 size: 16 residues. Germline CDR1 and CDR2: SGHTA and FQGNSA. Full variable domain (rest looked up from reference TRBV7-2 and TRBJ2-3): GAGVSQSPSNKVTEKGKDVELRCDPISGHTALYWYRQSLGQGLEFLIYFQGNSAPDKSGLPSDRFSAERTGGSVSTLTIQRTQQEDSAVYLCASSLAAGLRRDTQYFGPGTRLTVL.

The CDR3 is CASSQPTTVVREQFF. The DNA for the CDR3 is TGCGCCAGCAGTCAACCTACCACGGTCGTGCGTGAGCAGTTCTTC. This sequence joins TRBV23-1 and TRBJ2-1; D unclear. TRBV23-1 is classed as an ORF, of uncertain function. There are 15 residues in the CDR3. V was cut by 2 bases and J by 9 bases, with 17 bases left in between.

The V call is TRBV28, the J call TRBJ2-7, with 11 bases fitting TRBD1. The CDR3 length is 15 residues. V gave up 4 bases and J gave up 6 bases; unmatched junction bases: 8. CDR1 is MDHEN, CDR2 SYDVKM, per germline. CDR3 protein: CASSSSGQGALEQYV. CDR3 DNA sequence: TGTGCCAGCAGTTCCTCCGGACAGGGGGCCCTCGAGCAGTACGTC.

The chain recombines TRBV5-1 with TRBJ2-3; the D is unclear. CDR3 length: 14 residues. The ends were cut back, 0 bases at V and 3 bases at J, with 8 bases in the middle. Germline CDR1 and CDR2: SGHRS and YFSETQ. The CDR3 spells CASSLGQATDTQYF. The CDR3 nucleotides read TGCGCCAGCAGCTTGGGGCAAGCGACAGATACGCAGTATTTT. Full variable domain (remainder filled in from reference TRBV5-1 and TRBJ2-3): KAGVTQTPRYLIKTRGQQVTLSCSPISGHRSVSWYQQTPGQGLQFLFEYFSETQRNKGNFPGRFSGRQFSNSRSEMNVSTLELGDSALYLCASSLGQATDTQYFGPGTRLTVL.

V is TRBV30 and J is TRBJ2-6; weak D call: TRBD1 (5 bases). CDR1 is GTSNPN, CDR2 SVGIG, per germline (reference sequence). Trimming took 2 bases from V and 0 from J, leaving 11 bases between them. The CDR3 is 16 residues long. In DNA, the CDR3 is TGTGCCTGGAGTTTCACAGGTGACTCTGGGGCCAACGTCCTGACTTTC. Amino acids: CAWSFTGDSGANVLTF.

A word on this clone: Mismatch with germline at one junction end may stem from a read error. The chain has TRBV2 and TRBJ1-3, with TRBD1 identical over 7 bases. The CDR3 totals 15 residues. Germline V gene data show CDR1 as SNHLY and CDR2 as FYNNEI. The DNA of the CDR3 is TGTGCCAGCAGGCGGGACAGCGAAACTGGAAGCACCATATATTTT. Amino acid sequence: CASRRDSETGSTIYF.

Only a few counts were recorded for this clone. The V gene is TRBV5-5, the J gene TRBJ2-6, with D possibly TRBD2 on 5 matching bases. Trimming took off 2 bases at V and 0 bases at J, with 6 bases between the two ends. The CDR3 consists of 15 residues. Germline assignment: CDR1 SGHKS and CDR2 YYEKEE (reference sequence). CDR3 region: CASSLGSSGANVLTF. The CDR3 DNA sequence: TGTGCCAGCAGCTTAGGGAGCTCTGGGGCCAACGTCCTGACTTTC.

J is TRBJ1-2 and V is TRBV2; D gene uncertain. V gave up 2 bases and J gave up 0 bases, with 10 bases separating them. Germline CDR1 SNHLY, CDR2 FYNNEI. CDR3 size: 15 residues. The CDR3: CASSERYEANYGYTF. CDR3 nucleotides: TGTGCCAGCAGTGAACGGTACGAAGCTAACTATGGCTACACCTTC. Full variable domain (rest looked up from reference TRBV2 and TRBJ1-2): EPEVTQTPSHQVTQMGQEVILRCVPISNHLYFYWYRQILGQKVEFLVSFYNNEISEKSEIFDDQFSVERPDGSNFTLKIRSTKLEDSAMYFCASSERYEANYGYTFGSGTRLTVV.

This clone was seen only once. In DNA form, the CDR3 reads TGTGCCTGGGGTCAGGACTCCGGAGGGGGGGTTGAGCAGTTCTTC. Its translation: CAWGQDSGGGVEQFF. This chain uses TRBV30 with TRBJ2-1; maybe TRBD2 (7 bases). Germline assignment: CDR1 GTSNPN and CDR2 SVGIG (reference sequence). Between the trimmed V and J ends, which lost 5 bases and 9 bases, there was a span of 23 bases. This CDR3 has 15 amino acids. Filled out from reference TRBV30 and TRBJ2-1, the complete variable domain reads SQTIHQWPATLVQPVGSPLSLECTVEGTSNPNLYWYRQAAGRGLQLLFYSVGIGQISSEVPQNLSASRPQDRQFILSSKKLLLSDSGFYLCAWGQDSGGGVEQFFGPGTRLTVL.

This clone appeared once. The CDR3 DNA sequence: TGTGCCAGCAGTTATCTAACTAGTGCTGGGGCCAACGTCCTGACTTTC. Translating it yields CASSYLTSAGANVLTF. The J gene is TRBJ2-6, the V gene TRBV6-5, with D maybe TRBD2 (5 bases). The CDR3 has 16 residues. Trimming pared 3 bases from V and 2 bases from J, leaving 11 bases between. Germline V lookup: CDR1 MNHEY, CDR2 SVGAGI.

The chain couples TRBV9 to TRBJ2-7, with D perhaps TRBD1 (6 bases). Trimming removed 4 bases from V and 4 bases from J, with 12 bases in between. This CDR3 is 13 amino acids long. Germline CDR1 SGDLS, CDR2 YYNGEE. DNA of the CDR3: TGTGCCAGCAGCCCCCAGGGGACATACGAGCAGTACTTC. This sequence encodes CASSPQGTYEQYF.

DNA for the CDR3: TGTGCCAGCAGCTTAGCGCTTACGTCCTACGAGCAGTACTTC. This encodes CASSLALTSYEQYF. The chain carries TRBV7-2 and TRBJ2-5; D not resolved. The tail of the sequence fits TRBJ2-7 better, so the J call may be wrong. This CDR3 comprises 14 residues. The germline gives CDR1 SGHTA, CDR2 FQGNSA.

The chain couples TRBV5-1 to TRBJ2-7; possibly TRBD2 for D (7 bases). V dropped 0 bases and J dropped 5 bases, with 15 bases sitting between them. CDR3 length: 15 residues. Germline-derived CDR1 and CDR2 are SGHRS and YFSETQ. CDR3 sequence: CASSLEGGASHEQYV. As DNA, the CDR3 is TGCGCCAGCAGCTTGGAAGGGGGGGCGTCCCACGAGCAGTACGTC.

This CDR3 reads CSVLGLPGLETQYF. CDR3 nucleotides: TGCAGCGTTCTAGGACTACCGGGATTGGAGACCCAGTACTTC. This chain links TRBV29-1 with TRBJ2-5; TRBD2 might be the D (6 bases). The germline CDR1 and CDR2 sequences are SQVTM and ANQGSEA. V shed 5 bases and J shed 5 bases, with 18 bases lying between them. This CDR3 has 14 residues.

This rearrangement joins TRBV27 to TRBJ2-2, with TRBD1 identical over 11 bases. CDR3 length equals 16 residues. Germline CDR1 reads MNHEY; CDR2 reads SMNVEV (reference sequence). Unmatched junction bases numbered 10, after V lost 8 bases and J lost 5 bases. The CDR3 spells CASGIPGQGGTGELFF. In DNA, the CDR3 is TGTGCCAGCGGAATCCCGGGACAGGGGGGGACCGGGGAGCTGTTTTTT.